These 22 T cell receptor beta chains share one sample of origin, sequenced in a study of CD8 T cells in ankylosing spondylitis. The study's findings and limits: A motif in TCR beta, a set of fewer than ten highly homologous variants, appeared characteristic of ankylosing spondylitis blood.

No cognate antigen is known for these TCRs. TCRdb re-analysed the 5' RACE reads in MiXCR, keeping a single row per CDR3 protein. This table has roughly 700,000 distinct CDR3 sequences, roughly 19% appearing once. Sample: blood, either unsorted or a sorted T cell fraction (not recorded which). These receptors were collected from a male donor with ankylosing spondylitis.

The rearrangement uses TRBV5-4 and TRBJ2-7; D could derive from TRBD1 or TRBD2 (5 bases each). CDR3 length: 14 residues. Between the trimmed V and J ends, which lost 3 bases and 7 bases, there was a span of 17 bases. Germline lookup yields CDR1 SGHNT and CDR2 YYREEE (reference sequence). CDR3 region: CASSSGLGLGEQYF. As DNA, the CDR3 is TGTGCCAGCAGCTCGGGGCTGGGCCTTGGGGAGCAGTACTTC.

This chain links TRBV20-1 with TRBJ2-2; D is unresolved. Trimming took 6 bases from V and 2 from J, leaving 10 bases between them. This CDR3 comprises 13 residues. The V gene's germline CDR1 is DFQATT and CDR2 SNEGSKA (reference sequence). DNA for the CDR3: TGCAGTGCGGGTGACTCAAACACCGGGGAGCTGTTTTTT. It specifies CSAGDSNTGELFF.

This clonotype was picked up many times. This chain links TRBV20-1 with TRBJ2-3, with 11 bases matching TRBD2. Per germline, CDR1 DFQATT and CDR2 SNEGSKA (reference sequence). CDR3 size: 16 residues. V lost 0 bases to trimming and J lost 2 bases; unmatched junction nucleotides: 4. Here the CDR3 DNA reads TGCAGTGCTAGAGATCTAGCGGGGGGTCTCACAGATACGCAGTATTTT. As protein: CSARDLAGGLTDTQYF.

Here the CDR3 reads CASSYRDRGDYEQYF. In nucleotides, the CDR3 is TGTGCCAGCAGTTACCGGGACAGGGGTGATTACGAGCAGTACTTC. The chain uses TRBV6-5 and TRBJ2-7; TRBD1 agrees at 10 bases. The V and J ends lost 2 bases and 4 bases, in that order; junction bases with no gene match: 5. CDR3 length: 15 residues. Germline V gene lookup returns CDR1 MNHEY and CDR2 SVGAGI.

J is TRBJ1-2 and V is TRBV25-1; maybe TRBD1 (6 bases). The CDR3 has 14 residues. V shed 3 bases and J shed 8 bases, with 16 bases lying between them. Germline loops: CDR1 MGHDK, CDR2 SYGVNS. The CDR3 here is CASSDGTHDDGYTF. DNA for the CDR3: TGTGCCAGCAGTGATGGGACACACGACGACGGCTACACCTTC.

V is TRBV12-3 or TRBV12-4 and J is TRBJ2-2; tentatively, D is TRBD1 (5 bases). CDR3 length: 14 residues. The V end lost 3 bases, the J end lost 5 bases, and 10 bases lay between the germline ends. CDR3 residues: CASSFVGQTGELFF. The CDR3 DNA reads TGTGCCAGCAGTTTCGTGGGGCAGACCGGGGAGCTGTTTTTT.

The sample holds a few counts of this clonotype. The V gene is TRBV25-1, the J gene TRBJ2-7; TRBD2 agrees at 7 bases. Germline CDR1 and CDR2: MGHDK and SYGVNS. V trimming: 7 bases; J trimming: 3 bases; junction bases outside the gene matches: 3. The CDR3 is 12 residues long. The DNA for the CDR3 is TGTGCCAGCATAGGCGGGGGCTACGAGCAGTACTTC. It encodes CASIGGGYEQYF.

The chain joins TRBV7-3 to TRBJ2-1; no clear D gene. Germline CDR1 is SGHTA and CDR2 is FQGTGA. V was pared by 6 bases and J by 6 bases, with 12 bases between. The CDR3 consists of 13 residues. In nucleotides, the CDR3 is TGTGCCAGCAGACCGGACGCTGGCAATGAGCAGTTCTTC. It is translated as CASRPDAGNEQFF.

In its sample, this clonotype was seen a few times. The J gene is TRBJ2-5, the V gene TRBV7-6; 13 bases match TRBD2. Germline lookup yields CDR1 SGHVS and CDR2 FNYEAQ. Trimming took 5 bases from V and 7 from J; bases not matched to a gene: 10. The CDR3 spans 16 residues. This CDR3 is CASSLGLAGDLGTQYF. The CDR3 bases are TGTGCCAGCAGCCTCGGACTAGCGGGGGATCTCGGGACCCAGTACTTC.

The chain carries TRBV4-1 and TRBJ1-3; no definite D call. The CDR3 is 15 residues long. V was cut by 4 bases and J by 3 bases, with 13 bases left in between. Germline V gene data show CDR1 as MGHRA and CDR2 as YSYEKL. The CDR3 bases are TGCGCCAGCAGCCCCGGTTCGGGAAATGGAAACACCATATATTTT. This encodes CASSPGSGNGNTIYF.

The J gene is TRBJ2-2, the V gene TRBV6-4, with D perhaps matching TRBD2 (5 bases). The CDR3 covers 15 residues. Deletions cut 0 bases from V and 1 base from J, with 6 bases between. The germline V gene encodes CDR1 MRHNA and CDR2 SNTAGT. CDR3 bases: TGTGCCAGCAGTGACTCGAGGGAGAACACCGGGGAGCTGTTTTTT. It codes for CASSDSRENTGELFF.

In its sample, this clonotype was seen a few times. The chain has TRBV5-1 and TRBJ2-7; possible D gene TRBD1, 5 bases. The V gene's germline CDR1 is SGHRS and CDR2 YFSETQ. Trimming removed 5 bases from V and 2 bases from J, with 11 bases in between. The CDR3 sequence is 13 residues long. This CDR3 reads CASRADSAYEQYF. The CDR3 DNA sequence: TGCGCCAGCAGGGCCGACAGTGCCTACGAGCAGTACTTC.

This clonotype was seen only a few times. The chain employs TRBV3-1 and TRBJ1-2, with TRBD1 as a possible D gene (5 bases). Trimming removed 3 bases at V and 5 bases at J, with 10 bases between. This CDR3 has 13 amino acids. In germline, CDR1 is LGHDT, CDR2 YNNKEL (reference sequence). The CDR3 DNA follows: TGTGCCAGCAGCCATGACAGCCGGTATGGCTACACCTTC. Its translation: CASSHDSRYGYTF.

This clonotype was seen a handful of times. The chain employs TRBV12-3 or TRBV12-4 and TRBJ2-2; 10 bases fit TRBD1. CDR3 size: 21 residues. After removal of 1 base from V and 7 bases from J, the junction contained 21 bases not matched to a gene. CDR3 in DNA: TGTGCCAGCAGTTTAGTGACCTACCACTTGGGGGGACAGGGGATTATCGGGGAGCTGTTTTTT. This gives the protein CASSLVTYHLGGQGIIGELFF.

This clonotype occurred a few times. This chain joins TRBV6-2 or TRBV6-3 and TRBJ1-4; TRBD1 is a possible D gene (5 bases). V dropped 7 bases and J dropped 11 bases, with 17 bases sitting between them. The CDR3 covers 13 residues. Germline V gene data show CDR1 as MNHEY and CDR2 as SVGEGT. CDR3 DNA sequence: TGTGCCAGCACCTCCCAGGGCCGACTCAAACTGTTTTTT. Encoded protein: CASTSQGRLKLFF.

By share, this clonotype ranks as medium-sized. The V gene is TRBV27, the J gene TRBJ2-2; no firm D call. CDR3 length: 13 residues. Trimming stripped 6 bases from V and 4 bases from J, with 9 bases between. In germline, CDR1 is MNHEY, CDR2 SMNVEV (reference sequence). CDR3 DNA: TGTGCCAGCAGCCTCATTGTCACCGGGGAGCTGTTTTTT. Translated, it gives CASSLIVTGELFF.

This clonotype was recorded a few times. This rearrangement joins TRBV3-1 to TRBJ1-6; 7 nucleotides agree with TRBD1. The germline V gene has CDR1 LGHDT and CDR2 YNNKEL (reference sequence). Losses at the gene ends were 4 bases for V and 5 bases for J; bases not matched to a gene: 11. The CDR3 has 17 amino acids. The CDR3 nucleotides read TGTGCCAGCAGCCTAGAATGGGGGGACAGAAATAATTCACCCCTCCACTTT. Translated, it gives CASSLEWGDRNNSPLHF.

This clonotype was observed a few times. The gene calls are TRBV3-1 and TRBJ1-5, with D perhaps matching TRBD1 (5 bases). The V end was cut by 5 bases, the J end by 11 bases, with 13 bases between. Looked up from germline, CDR1 is LGHDT and CDR2 is YNNKEL (reference sequence). The CDR3 spans 12 residues. This CDR3 reads CASSDGTAAQHF. The CDR3 coding sequence is TGTGCCAGCAGCGACGGGACCGCGGCCCAGCATTTT.

The chain couples TRBV20-1 to TRBJ1-5, with TRBD1 matching over 8 bases. The CDR3 covers 14 residues. The germline V gene has CDR1 DFQATT and CDR2 SNEGSKA (reference sequence). V dropped 6 bases and J dropped 1; count of bases not matched to a gene: 5. The CDR3 DNA sequence: TGCAGTGCGGAGGACAGGGTCAGCAATCAGCCCCAGCATTTT. This sequence encodes CSAEDRVSNQPQHF.

The rearrangement uses TRBV19 and TRBJ2-1; 9 nucleotides line up with TRBD2. V lost 9 bases to trimming and J lost 2 bases; unmatched junction nucleotides: 5. CDR1 is LNHDA and CDR2 is SQIVND in the germline V gene (reference sequence). The CDR3 extends over 14 amino acids. The CDR3 bases are TGTGCCAGCGAGAAGCGGGGGGCCTACAATGAGCAGTTCTTC. The encoded protein is CASEKRGAYNEQFF.

Here the CDR3 reads CSANRRLAGSEQFF. CDR3 in DNA: TGCAGTGCTAATCGGAGGCTAGCGGGAAGTGAGCAGTTCTTC. The chain joins TRBV20-1 to TRBJ2-1; TRBD2 agrees at 9 bases. From germline, CDR1 is DFQATT and CDR2 SNEGSKA (reference sequence). The trim removed 4 bases at V and 9 bases at J, leaving 10 bases unmatched. This CDR3 spans 14 amino acids.

This clonotype was seen only a few times. This rearrangement joins TRBV12-3 or TRBV12-4 to TRBJ2-5; D is unclear. The V end lost 4 bases, the J end lost 8 bases, and 11 bases lay between the germline ends. CDR3 size: 12 residues. Here the CDR3 reads CASSYSPGTQYF. In nucleotides, the CDR3 is TGTGCCAGCAGTTATAGCCCCGGTACCCAGTACTTC.